The clone carrying this TCR beta chain was seen more than once but under ten times. The target antigen is unknown. The length of the CDR3 is 12 residues. Germline loops: CDR1 SGDLS, CDR2 YYNGEE. The V gene lost 5 bases and the J gene lost 7 bases, with 9 bases spanning the gap. Donor samples were obtained from healthy Caucasian individuals from Russia, aged 6 to 90. The extraction recovered at least 5.5 micrograms of total RNA per sample. This specimen belongs to a study of blood T cells in healthy people across ages. Study-level results: Any conclusive comparison of naive versus antigen-experienced cells was prevented by using unsorted PBMCs. Across the age range, TCR beta diversity per million T cells fell in a roughly linear way.

For the second PCR, which ran for roughly 6 to 11 cycles, a sample-barcoded 5' primer and a J-beta primer mix were used. TCRdb passed the 5' RACE reads through MiXCR, listing each CDR3 protein once. The sample lists 1.5 million to 2 million distinct CDR3 sequences, around 35% occurring once. The TCR sequence derives from a woman in her thirties in good health. The gene calls are TRBV9 and TRBJ2-2; unclear D gene. The sequenced sample consisted of blood. In DNA form, the CDR3 reads TGTGCCAGCAGTCAAGCCGGCGGGGAGCTGTTTTTT. Protein: CASSQAGGELFF.